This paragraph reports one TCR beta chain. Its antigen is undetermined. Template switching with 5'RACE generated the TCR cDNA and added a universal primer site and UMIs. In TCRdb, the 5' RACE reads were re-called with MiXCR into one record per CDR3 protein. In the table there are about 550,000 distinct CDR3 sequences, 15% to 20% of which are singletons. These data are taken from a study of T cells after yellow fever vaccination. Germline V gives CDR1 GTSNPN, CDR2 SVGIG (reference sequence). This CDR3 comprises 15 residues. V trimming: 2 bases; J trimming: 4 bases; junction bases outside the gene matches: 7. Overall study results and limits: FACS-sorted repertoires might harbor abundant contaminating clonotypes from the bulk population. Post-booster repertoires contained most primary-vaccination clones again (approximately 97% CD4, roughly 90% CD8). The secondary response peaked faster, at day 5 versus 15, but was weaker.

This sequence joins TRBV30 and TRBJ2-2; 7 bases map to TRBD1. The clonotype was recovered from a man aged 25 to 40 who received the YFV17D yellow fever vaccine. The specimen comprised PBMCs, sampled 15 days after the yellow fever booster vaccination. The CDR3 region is CAWSRGRTSTGELFF. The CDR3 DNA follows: TGTGCCTGGAGTAGGGGGCGTACCTCCACCGGGGAGCTGTTTTTT.